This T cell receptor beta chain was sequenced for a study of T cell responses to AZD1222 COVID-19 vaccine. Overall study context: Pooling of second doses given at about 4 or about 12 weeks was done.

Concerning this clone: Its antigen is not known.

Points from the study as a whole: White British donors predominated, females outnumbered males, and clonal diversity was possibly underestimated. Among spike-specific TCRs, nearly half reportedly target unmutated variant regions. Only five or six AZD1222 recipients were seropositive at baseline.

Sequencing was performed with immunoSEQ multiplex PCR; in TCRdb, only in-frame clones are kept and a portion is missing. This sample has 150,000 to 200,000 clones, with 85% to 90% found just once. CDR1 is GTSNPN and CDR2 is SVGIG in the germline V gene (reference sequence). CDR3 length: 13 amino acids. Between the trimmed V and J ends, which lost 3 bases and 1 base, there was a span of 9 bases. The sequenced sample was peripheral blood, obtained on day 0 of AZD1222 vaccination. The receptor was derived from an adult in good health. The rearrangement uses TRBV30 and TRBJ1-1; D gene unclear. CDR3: CAWRRSGNTEAFF. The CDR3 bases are TGTGCCTGGAGGCGATCGGGGAACACTGAAGCTTTCTTT.